The rows below give T cell receptor beta chains drawn from one sample of a study of read filtering for tumor transcriptome and immune sequencing. TCRdb used MiXCR to reprocess the reads, holding one entry per CDR3 protein. The repertoire holds tens of thousands of distinct CDR3 sequences, with 20% to 25% as singletons. The sample comprised a population of CD138-negative cells sorted from bone marrow. All receptors derive from a donor aged 40 or over with multiple myeloma. CDR3s include the opening cysteine and the closing phenylalanine or tryptophan. Each record gives: V gene, J gene, CDR3 protein.

TRBV18	TRBJ2-5	CASSRPGAQETQYF
TRBV25-1	TRBJ2-2	CASSEVWPLGELFF
TRBV12-3/TRBV12-4	TRBJ2-6	CASSFLGSGANVLTF
TRBV20-1	TRBJ1-1	CSASPLTGGGTEAFF
TRBV10-3	TRBJ2-3	CAISETGGTDTQYF
TRBV28	TRBJ2-2	CATLEGLNTGELFF
TRBV6-5	TRBJ2-7	CASRVYNLANYEQYF
TRBV5-1	TRBJ1-2	CASSLVPGNGYTF
TRBV19	TRBJ2-2	CASSIGGFAGELFF
TRBV6-1	TRBJ1-6	CASIVPSPLHF
TRBV5-1	TRBJ2-3	CASSRQAGDTQYF
TRBV11-2	TRBJ1-1	CASSPLGRGGMNTEAFF
TRBV29-1	TRBJ2-5	CSVDKPDQETQYF
TRBV29-1	TRBJ2-1	CSVEDPDRQAYNEQFF
TRBV4-1	TRBJ2-7	CASSPRDGYYEQYF
TRBV2	TRBJ2-7	CASGRDRGSYEQYF
TRBV5-1	TRBJ1-5	CASSFDVNQPQHF
TRBV7-9	TRBJ2-1	CATGLAGTNEQFF
TRBV5-1	TRBJ1-6	CASRGDGVNSPLHF
TRBV6-5	TRBJ2-1	CSVGTHNEQFF
TRBV5-1	TRBJ1-1	CASSSNTGTEAFF
TRBV6-5	TRBJ2-1	CASSPTSFSYNEQFF
TRBV2	TRBJ2-7	CASVDASSSYEQYF
TRBV28	TRBJ2-7	CASSTSGVDYEQYF
TRBV10-3	TRBJ2-5	CAIRTAQETQYF
TRBV29-1	TRBJ2-3	CSVGGGEPDTQYF
TRBV28	TRBJ1-1	CASSLRAGHTEAFF
TRBV28	TRBJ1-1	CASRAGEGEAFF
TRBV28	TRBJ1-1	CASSPPRGMNTEAIF
TRBV20-1	TRBJ1-1	CSARFAGGTEAFF
TRBV2	TRBJ2-5	CASSGGGLKETQYF
TRBV7-9	TRBJ2-3	CASSSGQGTTDTQYF
TRBV20-1	TRBJ1-5	CSARGGGLPQHF
TRBV20-1	TRBJ2-5	CSATPRASSGGASETQYF
TRBV7-3	TRBJ2-2	CASSLTRQGGTGELFF
TRBV3-1	TRBJ1-1	CASSRTASTEAFF
TRBV5-1	TRBJ2-3	CASSWQTDTQYF
TRBV9	TRBJ1-3	CASSVGVDSWYTIYF
TRBV28	TRBJ1-5	CASSSGTGVRGGNQPQHF
TRBV28	TRBJ1-5	CASTRGRNQPQHF
TRBV10-3	TRBJ1-5	CAISGTGGLDQPQHF
TRBV5-1	TRBJ2-2	CASSKHDRAYTGELFF
TRBV20-1	TRBJ2-1	CRSGRTNEQFF
TRBV29-1	TRBJ2-6	CSVAGLSSGANVLTF
TRBV2	TRBJ2-2	CASSVAGVTGELFF
TRBV29-1	TRBJ2-1	CSVGWGGAYNEQFF
TRBV11-2	TRBJ2-5	CASSLMDRGRETQYF
TRBV29-1	TRBJ2-1	CSVGPRQNNEQFF
TRBV10-3	TRBJ1-1	CAISGARGRGLSTEAFF
TRBV20-1	TRBJ2-3	CSAWDSWMGTDTQYF